Listed below are T cell receptor beta chains from one sample, sequenced in a study of CDR3 diversity in severe acne. One entry per CDR3 protein, called by TCRdb with MiXCR from the PCR reads. The data hold about 84,000 distinct CDR3 sequences, with roughly 51% observed a single time. The specimen sequenced was blood. These receptors were taken from a male donor in good health, without acne. The CDR3 runs from the conserved cysteine through the conserved F or W. The D gene is left open where the match is weak. Only some rows state a clone size, as once, few, many or a class for expanded clones.

>many|TRBV5-8|TRBD2|TRBJ2-7
TGTGCCAGCAGCTCGCCGGGACTAGCGGGAGGGCGGTCCTACGAGCAGTACTTC
CASSSPGLAGGRSYEQYF
>.|TRBV7-9|.|TRBJ2-1
.
CASSFYICSARGGGPIGYEQFF
>once|TRBV2|TRBD1|TRBJ1-2
TGTGCCTCCAGGGGACAGGGCGCCTATGGCTACACCTTC
CASRGQGAYGYTF
>.|TRBV20-1|.|TRBJ1-2
TGCAGTGCTAGTGGGGAGGGCTACACCTTC
CSASGEGYTF
>.|TRBV6-1|TRBD1|TRBJ2-3
TGTGCCAGCAGTCCCGGACAGGGCTCTCCCACAGATACGCAGTATTTT
CASSPGQGSPTDTQYF
>.|TRBV20-1|.|TRBJ2-6
TGCAGCACCAGGGATTGGGAGTCTGGGGCCAACGTCCTGACTTTC
CSTRDWESGANVLTF
>.|TRBV25-1|.|TRBJ1-1
TGTGCCAGCAGTTGGGGGGGTACAACTGAAGCTTTCTTT
CASSWGGTTEAFF
>.|TRBV5-1|.|TRBJ2-7
TGCGCCAGCAGCTTGGGGGACGAGCAGTACTTC
CASSLGDEQYF
>.|TRBV20-1|.|TRBJ2-1
TGCAGTGGGAAATCCACCATCGATGGGCAGTTCTTC
CSGKSTIDGQFF
>.|TRBV7-3|.|TRBJ2-1
TGTGCCAGCAGCTTAACGGGGAGTCGGGAGCAGTTCTTC
CASSLTGSREQFF
>medium-sized|TRBV7-6|.|TRBJ2-5
TGTGCCAGCAGCGCACTAGAAACAGAGACCCAGTACTTC
CASSALETETQYF
>.|TRBV12-3/TRBV12-4|TRBD1|TRBJ2-2
TGTGCCAGCACCTTAAACAGGGGGACGAACACCGGGGAGCTGTTTTTT
CASTLNRGTNTGELFF
>many|TRBV10-3|TRBD1|TRBJ2-3
TGTGCCATCGGGAATAGACAGGGCGAAAAAGATACGCAGTATTTT
CAIGNRQGEKDTQYF
>once|TRBV24-1|.|TRBJ1-6
TGTGCCACCAGTGATTTGTGGGGGGGCCTCCGCTTT
CATSDLWGGLRF
>once|TRBV2|.|TRBJ2-7
TGTGCCAGCAGTCCCACTCCCTTGGCAGGCTACGAGCAGTACTTC
CASSPTPLAGYEQYF
>many|TRBV7-9|.|TRBJ2-7
TGTGCCAGCAGCGTAATGGACTATTACGAGCAGTACTTC
CASSVMDYYEQYF